The sequence of this T cell receptor (beta chain) was determined in a study of cytomegalovirus exposure and HLA in healthy donors. Study outcomes and limitations: TCR beta chains associated with HLA were, in a later analysis, more clonally expanded than equally common others. Investigators reported over 150 TCR beta chains as tied to cytomegalovirus.

The primer mix had 60 Vbeta and 13 Jbeta primers. Repertoires were generated with immunoSEQ multiplex PCR, while TCRdb's copy carries only in-frame clones and drops some. The sample records over 150,000 clones, about 80% being singletons. In regard to this clone: The antigen is not known.

Germline values: CDR1 SGHTA, CDR2 FQGNSA. V was clipped by 1 base and J by 7 bases; unmatched bases: 2. The CDR3 runs 14 residues. This TCR was recovered from a man in his thirties or forties in good health and CMV-seropositive. The J gene is TRBJ2-1, the V gene TRBV7-2; 9 bases are a match to TRBD1. The material sequenced was PBMCs. CDR3 in amino acids: CASSLEQGANEQFF. In nucleotides, the CDR3 is TGTGCCAGCAGCTTAGAACAGGGGGCGAATGAGCAGTTCTTC.